This T cell receptor beta chain was sequenced in a study of post-analysis software for immune sequencing data. This clonotype appeared a few times. Its specificity is not known. Libraries were made from TCR beta cDNA, and they carried unique molecular identifiers. MiXCR, run by TCRdb on the PCR reads, gives a single entry per CDR3 protein. The repertoire holds hundreds of thousands of distinct CDR3 sequences, with 44% as singletons. CDR1 is MNHEY and CDR2 is SVGAGI in the germline V gene. This CDR3 contains 18 residues. The trim removed 2 bases at V and 3 bases at J, leaving 11 bases unmatched. General study findings and limits: When patients were compared with controls, about five TRBV segments were more frequent, TRBV5-6, TRBV5-1 and TRBV20-1 among them.

The TCR originated in a girl aged 5 to 17 with multiple sclerosis. The material sequenced was blood. V usage is TRBV6-5 and J usage is TRBJ2-2; 8 bases are shared with TRBD1. CDR3 sequence: CASSYLSRTGRDTGELFF. The CDR3 DNA follows: TGTGCCAGCAGTTACCTCTCGCGGACAGGGCGGGACACCGGGGAGCTGTTTTTT.